This T cell receptor (beta chain) was sequenced during a study of T cells after yellow fever vaccination. Study-level background: Those fractions that held only low numbers of cells were prepared using the SMART-Seq v4 Ultra Low Input RNA kit. Findings of the study overall: Just a small share of clonotypes turned up in the CD4 compartment as well as the CD8 compartment. Most primary-vaccination clones recurred post-booster (under 98% CD4, 88% CD8).

CDR3 size: 14 residues. Germline V gene data show CDR1 as SEHNR and CDR2 as FQNEAQ (reference sequence). V was pared by 2 bases and J by 3 bases, with 7 bases between. Template-switching 5'RACE yielded the TCR cDNA; a universal primer site and UMIs were added in the process. TCRdb re-called the 5' RACE reads through MiXCR, storing one row per CDR3 protein. The repertoire holds some 350,000 distinct CDR3 sequences, with roughly 4.3% as singletons. This clonotype was seen a few times. Its antigen is unknown. The sequence derives from a man between 18 and 29 years old who received the YFV17D yellow fever vaccine. The chain joins TRBV7-9 to TRBJ1-4; tentative D call: TRBD1 (5 bases). The source material was PBMCs, sampled 5 days after the yellow fever booster vaccination. The CDR3 sequence: CASSLRDPNEKLFF. The CDR3 DNA sequence: TGTGCCAGCAGCTTAAGGGACCCTAATGAAAAACTGTTTTTT.